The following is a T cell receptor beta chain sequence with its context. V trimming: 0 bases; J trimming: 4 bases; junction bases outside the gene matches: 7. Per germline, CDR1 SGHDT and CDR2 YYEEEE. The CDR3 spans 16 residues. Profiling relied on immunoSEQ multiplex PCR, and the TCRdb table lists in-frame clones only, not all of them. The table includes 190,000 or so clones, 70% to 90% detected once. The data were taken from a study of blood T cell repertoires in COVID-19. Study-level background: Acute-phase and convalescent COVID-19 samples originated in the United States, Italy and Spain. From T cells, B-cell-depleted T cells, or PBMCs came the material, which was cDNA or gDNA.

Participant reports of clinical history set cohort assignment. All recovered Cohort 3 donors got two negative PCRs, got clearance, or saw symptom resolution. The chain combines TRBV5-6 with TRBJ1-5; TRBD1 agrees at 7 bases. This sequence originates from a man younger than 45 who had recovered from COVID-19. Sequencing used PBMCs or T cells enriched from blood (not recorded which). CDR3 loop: CASSLGQGVWNQPQHF. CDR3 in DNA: TGTGCCAGCAGCTTGGGTCAGGGGGTATGGAATCAGCCCCAGCATTTT.